This T cell receptor beta chain was captured in a study of identical twins (dated by TCRdb to about 2016). Describing the broader study: To test whether fetal clonotypes persist, the study used deep sequencing on TCR alpha and beta repertoires from monozygotic twins, unrelated adults of various ages, and cord blood. To rule out contamination, the twin experiments were replicated at different times with different library preparation protocols. Here is what the overall study found, with its caveats: The excess sharing between twins in beta out-of-frame sequences was weaker because fewer shared sequences reduced the signal-to-noise ratio. Compared with coincidental sharing between unrelated individuals, an excess of low generation-probability sequences was observed among out-of-frame TCR alpha sequences shared between twins. Abundant cord blood beta clonotypes carried fewer insertions; young adult naive repertoires showed a weaker similar trend, while memory repertoires showed none. Zero-insertion analyses could be partly confounded by invariant T cells such as MAIT and iNKT, though diverse VJ usage argued against such confounding for most clonotypes. Because the same donors could not be followed over many years, the conclusions relied on cross-sectional statistical analysis. In monozygotic twins, recombination models systematically underestimated out-of-frame TCR alpha sharing, but the models matched the sharing seen between unrelated individuals.

Every donor in the study was a healthy Caucasian. Three pairs of female monozygotic twins, all aged about 18 to 29 years, made up the twin cohort. Peripheral blood mononuclear cells were used as the source from which RNA for TCR libraries was isolated. The protocol used for the library was 5' RACE. The sequencing machine was an Illumina HiSeq 2000. Template switching added a universal primer binding site, and the final cDNA carried a unique molecular identifier that allowed TCR cDNA molecules to be counted accurately. Specific primers in the conserved constant-segment region were used to synthesize first-strand cDNA for TCR alpha and beta chains. To control for contamination, every cDNA library was double barcoded, receiving both a SMART-Mk sample barcode and Illumina barcodes. TruSeq adapter sequences and Illumina sample barcodes were added in two successive PCR steps. Sequencing of the TCR alpha and beta cDNA libraries was done on the Illumina HiSeq platform using custom primers. On the authors' methods: MiGEC was used to process raw reads and extract unique molecular identifiers, and MiXCR was used to find CDR3 positions. Recombination models were inferred per individual with the repgenHMM and IGoR tools using an EM algorithm. Shared clonotypes were analyzed with the tcR package in R, and sharing was normalized by the product of cloneset sizes. To study raw recombination free of thymic and clonal selection effects, out-of-frame nonproductive sequences were analyzed. TCRdb cleaned the public reads at Q25 with fastp, built clones with MiXCR and kept in-frame beta chains. CDR3 protein duplicates are merged, each entry listing the most common genes and DNA. TCRdb, rather than the study authors, made the V and J calls. This sample has 600,000 to 700,000 distinct CDR3 sequences in its table, and 21% of those were observed once. 4% to 5.5% of the sample is taken by the ten largest.

About this clonotype itself: The antigen this receptor binds is unknown. No base quality values were provided; no much bigger clone lies one nucleotide off.

The trim is 10 bases for V and 8 bases for J, with a gap of 12 bases between the germline ends. Its CDR3 holds 10 amino acids, cysteine through phenylalanine. Only the CDR3 DNA is retained, 30 bases long and in frame from the first base. The germline V gene gives CDR1 as SGHRS and CDR2 as YFSETQ. This sample also belongs to another study, concerning T cells expressing NK-cell markers. Looking at the second paper: TCR beta-chain repertoires were profiled in sorted CD3+CD56+NKG2C+, CD3+CD56+NKG2C- and CD3+CD56-NKG2C+ T-cell subsets from roughly eight donors. Seven of the eight sequenced donors were HCMV-seropositive and one was HCMV-seronegative. In several experiments an anti-gammadeltaTCR antibody was added to restrict sorting to alphabetaTCR-expressing T cells. In roughly six donors, the dominant CD3+CD56+NKG2C+ clonotypes ranked among the top 10 CD8+ clonotypes, making up 1.0-7.0% of CD8+ T cells. Those dominant clonotypes were again the most abundant among CD3+CD56-NKG2C+ cells in several donors, at about 28.3-60.1%. Whether the expanded NKG2C-expressing T cell clones were specific for HCMV antigens was left unclear. The study sequenced eight donors, all healthy volunteers chosen at random: three men and five women. A commercial ELISA kit detecting HCMV-specific IgG in serum was used to determine HCMV serostatus. For about six donors, bulk peripheral blood T-cell repertoires were also sequenced from unsorted PBMC. Reads were demultiplexed and grouped by UMI with MIGEC, and clonotypes were assembled and quantified with MiTCR. Only TCR cDNA sequences supported by at least two reads were kept to exclude erroneous sequences. Downstream repertoire analysis used the tcR package, and clonotypes were matched across fractions by CDR3 nucleotide sequence plus V segment. VDJmatch was used to annotate antigen specificity against VDJdb, with one amino acid substitution allowed in CDR3.

This clonotype was sampled from a woman aged 18-35 years in good health. The V and J genes are TRBV5-1 and TRBJ1-1; the best D guess is TRBD1, with 6 bases matching. Sequencing was performed on PBMCs. At the DNA level, the sequence is TGCGCCGGCGCGGGGGCAGAAGCTTTCTTT. Its translation reads: CAGAGAEAFF. Beyond the CDR3, the reference TRBV5-1 and TRBJ1-1 genes provide the residues; the full variable domain reads: KAGVTQTPRYLIKTRGQQVTLSCSPISGHRSVSWYQQTPGQGLQFLFEYFSETQRNKGNFPGRFSGRQFSNSRSEMNVSTLELGDSALYLCAGAGAEAFFGQGTRLTVV.